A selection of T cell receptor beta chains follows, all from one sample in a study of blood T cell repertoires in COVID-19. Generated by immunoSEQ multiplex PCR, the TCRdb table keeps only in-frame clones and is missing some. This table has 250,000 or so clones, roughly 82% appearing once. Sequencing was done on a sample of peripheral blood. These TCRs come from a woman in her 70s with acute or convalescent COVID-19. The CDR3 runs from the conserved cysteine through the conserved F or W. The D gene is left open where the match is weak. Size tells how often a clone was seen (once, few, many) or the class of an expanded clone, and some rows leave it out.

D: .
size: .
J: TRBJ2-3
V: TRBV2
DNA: TGTGCCAGCAGTGAACGGGCGGGGGCGCGTACAGATACGCAGTATTTT
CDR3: CASSERAGARTDTQYF

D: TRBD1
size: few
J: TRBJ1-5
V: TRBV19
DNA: TGTGCCAGTAGTATGATTCAGGGGGGCAATCAGCCCCAGCATTTT
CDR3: CASSMIQGGNQPQHF

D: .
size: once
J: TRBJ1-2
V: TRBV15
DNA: TGTGCCACCACCTCGGAGAACTATGGCTACACCTTC
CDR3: CATTSENYGYTF

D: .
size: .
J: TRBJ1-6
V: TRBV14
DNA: TGTGCCAGCAGCCAAGAAACAGATTCACCCCTCCACTTT
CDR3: CASSQETDSPLHF

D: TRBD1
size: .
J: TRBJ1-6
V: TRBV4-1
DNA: TGCGCCAGCAGCCAACGGGACAGGCAATCACCCCTCCACTTT
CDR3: CASSQRDRQSPLHF

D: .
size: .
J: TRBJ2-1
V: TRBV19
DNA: TGTGCCAGTAGTATAGCGGGGAGCTCCTACAATGAGCAGTTCTTC
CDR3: CASSIAGSSYNEQFF

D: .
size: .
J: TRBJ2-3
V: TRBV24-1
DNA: TGTGCCACCAGTGATTTCGGCGGGATAAACTCAGATACGCAGTATTTT
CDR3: CATSDFGGINSDTQYF

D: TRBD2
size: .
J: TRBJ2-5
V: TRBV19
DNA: TGTGCCAGTAGTATCGGGACTAGCGGCTCTTATAGAGAGACCCAGTACTTC
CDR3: CASSIGTSGSYRETQYF

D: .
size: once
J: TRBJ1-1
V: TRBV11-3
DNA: TGTGCCAGCAGCTTGACAAACGGTGAAGCTTTCTTT
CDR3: CASSLTNGEAFF

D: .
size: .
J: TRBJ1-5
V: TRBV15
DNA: TGTGCCACCAGCAGGGAAACAGGGATTCAGCCCCAGCATTTT
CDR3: CATSRETGIQPQHF

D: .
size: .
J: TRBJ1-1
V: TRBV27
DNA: TGTGCCAGCAGTCCTGGGAGTTCGGGGAACACTGAAGCTTTCTTT
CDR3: CASSPGSSGNTEAFF

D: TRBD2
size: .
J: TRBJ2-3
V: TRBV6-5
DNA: TGTGCCAGCAGTTACTCCGGGGGGATGGGGCCAGATACGCAGTATTTT
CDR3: CASSYSGGMGPDTQYF

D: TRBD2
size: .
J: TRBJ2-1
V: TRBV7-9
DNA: TGTGCCAGCAGCTTAGTAGGGACTATCCCCAGTGAGCAGTTCTTC
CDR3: CASSLVGTIPSEQFF

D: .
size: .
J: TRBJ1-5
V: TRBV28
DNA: TGTGCCAGCAGTCCACGACGGACAAATAGCAATCAGCCCCAGCATTTT
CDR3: CASSPRRTNSNQPQHF

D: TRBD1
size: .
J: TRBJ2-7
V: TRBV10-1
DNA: TGCGCCAGCAGTGACAACAGGGGGCTACAGCAGTACTTC
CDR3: CASSDNRGLQQYF

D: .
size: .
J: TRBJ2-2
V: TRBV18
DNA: TGTGCCAGCTCCCTTCCCGGGACACTTACCGGGGAGCTGTTTTTT
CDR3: CASSLPGTLTGELFF

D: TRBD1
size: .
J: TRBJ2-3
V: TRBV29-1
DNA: TGCAGCGTTTCCAAACCTCCGGGACAGGTCACAGATACGCAGTATTTT
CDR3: CSVSKPPGQVTDTQYF

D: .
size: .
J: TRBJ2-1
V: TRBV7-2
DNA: TGTGCCAGCAGCTTATCTGAGGGGGATGAGCAGTTCTTC
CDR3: CASSLSEGDEQFF

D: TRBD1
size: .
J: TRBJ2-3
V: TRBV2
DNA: TGTGCCAGCACATTAGACAGGGGGGGCACAGATACGCAGTATTTT
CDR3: CASTLDRGGTDTQYF

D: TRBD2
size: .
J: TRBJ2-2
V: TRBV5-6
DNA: TGTGCCAGCAGCTTGGGACTAGCGATGAACACCGGGGAGCTGTTTTTT
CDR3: CASSLGLAMNTGELFF

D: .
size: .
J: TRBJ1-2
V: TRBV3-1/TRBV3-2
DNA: TGTGCCAGCAGCCAAGAATGTCAGGGTGGGGATGGCTACACCTTC
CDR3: CASSQECQGGDGYTF

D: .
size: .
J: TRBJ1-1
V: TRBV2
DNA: TGTGCCAGCAGGAACGAGGCCCCGAACACTGAAGCTTTCTTT
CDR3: CASRNEAPNTEAFF

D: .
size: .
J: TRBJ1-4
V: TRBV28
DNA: TGTGCCAGCAGTTTAAGCATGGGGAGGGCTAATGAAAAACTGTTTTTT
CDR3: CASSLSMGRANEKLFF

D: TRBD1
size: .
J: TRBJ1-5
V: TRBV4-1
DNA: TGCGCCAGCAGCACATACACAGGGGTAATTCAGCCCCAGCATTTT
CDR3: CASSTYTGVIQPQHF

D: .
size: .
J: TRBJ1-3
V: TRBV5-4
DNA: TGTGCCAGCAGCTCATTCGGGGGAGAGGGGAACACCATATATTTT
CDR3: CASSSFGGEGNTIYF

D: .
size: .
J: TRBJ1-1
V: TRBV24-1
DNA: TGTGCCACCAGTGATTCAGGGTTGGGTGAAGCTTTCTTT
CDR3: CATSDSGLGEAFF

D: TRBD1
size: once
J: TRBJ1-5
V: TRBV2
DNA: TGTGCCAGCAGCATACAGGGGGGCGGGGGTAAAACCCAGCATTTT
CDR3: CASSIQGGGGKTQHF

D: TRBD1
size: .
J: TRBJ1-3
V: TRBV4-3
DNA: TGCGCCAGCAGCCAGGGCTTATCGACAGGGGTTACTGGAAACACCATATATTTT
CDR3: CASSQGLSTGVTGNTIYF

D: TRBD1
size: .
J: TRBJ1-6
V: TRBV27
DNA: TGTGCCAGCAGTTCGGGACAGATTAATTCACCCCTCCACTTT
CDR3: CASSSGQINSPLHF

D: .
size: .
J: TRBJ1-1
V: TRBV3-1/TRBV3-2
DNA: TGTGCCAGCAGCCAAATGCGGGGCACTGAAGCTTTCTTT
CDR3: CASSQMRGTEAFF

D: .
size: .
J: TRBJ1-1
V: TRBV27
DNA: TGTGCCAGCAGTTTAATTTGGGGGCTGAACACTGAAGCTTTCTTT
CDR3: CASSLIWGLNTEAFF

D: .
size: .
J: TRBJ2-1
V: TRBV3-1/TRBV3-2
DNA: TGTGCCAGCAGCCAACAAACAGGGAGAGGAACCTACAATGAGCAGTTCTTC
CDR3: CASSQQTGRGTYNEQFF

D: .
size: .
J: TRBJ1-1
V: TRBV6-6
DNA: TGTGCCCATGGCCAGGGCGACACTGAAGCTTTCTTT
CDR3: CAHGQGDTEAFF

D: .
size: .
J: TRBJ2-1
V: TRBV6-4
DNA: TGTGCCAGCAGTGAGGTGGGAGGCCATGAGCAGTTCTTC
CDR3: CASSEVGGHEQFF

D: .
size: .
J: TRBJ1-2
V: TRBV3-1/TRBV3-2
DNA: TGTGCCAGCAGCCTCATGGACAGCCCCTGGGGCTACACCTTC
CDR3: CASSLMDSPWGYTF

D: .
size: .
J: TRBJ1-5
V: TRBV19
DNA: TGTGCCAGTAGTATGGGGATACCCGGACGGACTAACAATCAGCCCCAGCATTTT
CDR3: CASSMGIPGRTNNQPQHF

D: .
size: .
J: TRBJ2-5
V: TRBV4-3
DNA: TGCGCCAGCAGCCAAGGTCTGGGGGGGCACGGAGAGACCCAGTACTTC
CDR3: CASSQGLGGHGETQYF

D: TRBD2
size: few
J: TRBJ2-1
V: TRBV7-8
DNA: TGTGCCAGCAGCCTGATTTTGGGAGCGGGGGGTTACAATGAGCAGTTCTTC
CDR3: CASSLILGAGGYNEQFF

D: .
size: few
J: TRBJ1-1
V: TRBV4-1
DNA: TGCGCCAGCAGCCAATCAGGCAGGGACACTGAAGCTTTCTTT
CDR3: CASSQSGRDTEAFF

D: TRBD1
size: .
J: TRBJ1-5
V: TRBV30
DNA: TGTGCCTGGAGTGTACGGGGACAGGTCTATAGCAATCAGCCCCAGCATTTT
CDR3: CAWSVRGQVYSNQPQHF

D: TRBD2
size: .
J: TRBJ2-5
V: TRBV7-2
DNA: TGTGCCAGCAGCTTCCTCGCGACTAGCGGGGCTGGTGGAGAGACCCAGTACTTC
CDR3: CASSFLATSGAGGETQYF

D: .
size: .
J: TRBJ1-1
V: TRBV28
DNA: TGTGCCAGCAGTGCCTCAGGGTTTGTGAACACTGAAGCTTTCTTT
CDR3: CASSASGFVNTEAFF

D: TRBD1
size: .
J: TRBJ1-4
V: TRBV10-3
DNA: TGTGCCATCAGGGCGACAGGGGCCGTACGAAGTGAACTGTTTTTT
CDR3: CAIRATGAVRSELFF

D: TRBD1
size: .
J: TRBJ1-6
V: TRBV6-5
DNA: TGTGCCAGCAGTCGGACAGGGGATTCACCCCTCCACTTT
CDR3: CASSRTGDSPLHF

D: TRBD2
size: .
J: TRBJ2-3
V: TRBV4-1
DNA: TGCGCCAGCAGCCAAGTGTCCGGGACTAGCGGGGGGGCAGATACGCAGTATTTT
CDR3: CASSQVSGTSGGADTQYF

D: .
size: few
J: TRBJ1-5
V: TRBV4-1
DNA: TGCGCCAGCAGCCAAGAAGGGGTGCAACCTGGCGGGCCCCAGCATTTT
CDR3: CASSQEGVQPGGPQHF

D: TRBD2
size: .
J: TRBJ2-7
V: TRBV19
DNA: TGTGCCAGTAGTAATAGCGGGGTCTACGAGCAGTACTTC
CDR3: CASSNSGVYEQYF

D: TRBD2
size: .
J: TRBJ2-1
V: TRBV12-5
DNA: TGTGCTAGTGCCCTGGGGGGGGTAAACTACAATGAGCAGTTCTTC
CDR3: CASALGGVNYNEQFF

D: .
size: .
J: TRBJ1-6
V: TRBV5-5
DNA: TGTGCCAGCGAGAGCTCCTATAATTCACCCCTCCACTTT
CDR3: CASESSYNSPLHF

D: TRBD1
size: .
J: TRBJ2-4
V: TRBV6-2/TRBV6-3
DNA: TGTGCCAGCAGTCGCACGAGAGGGGACAGTATTGGAGCCAAAAACATTCAGTACTTC
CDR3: CASSRTRGDSIGAKNIQYF

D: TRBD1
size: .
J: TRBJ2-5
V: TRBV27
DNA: TGTGCCAGCTCAAAGCTCAAACAAGCCCTCCGGGACAGTGAAGAGACCCAGTACTTC
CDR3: CASSKLKQALRDSEETQYF

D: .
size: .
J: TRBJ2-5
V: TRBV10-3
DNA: TGTGCCATCAGTGGGCTCCAAGAGACCCAGTACTTC
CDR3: CAISGLQETQYF

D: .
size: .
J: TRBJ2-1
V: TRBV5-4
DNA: TGTGCCAGCAGCCACGGACGGGAGCGTTCCTACAATGAGCAGTTCTTC
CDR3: CASSHGRERSYNEQFF

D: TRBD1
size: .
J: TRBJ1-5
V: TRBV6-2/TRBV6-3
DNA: TGTGCCAGCAGCACGACAGGGAATCAGCCCCAGCATTTT
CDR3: CASSTTGNQPQHF

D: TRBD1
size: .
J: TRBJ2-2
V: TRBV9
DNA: TGTGCCAGCAGCGGCAGACAGGGGGCTAGCGGGGAGCTGTTTTTT
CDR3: CASSGRQGASGELFF